The 20 T cell receptor beta chains below were found in one sample sequenced in a study of T cells in Graves' hyperthyroidism and ophthalmopathy. Amplification of TCR beta CDR3 regions used RNA as the template. Carried out on the TCR CDR3, a first-round RT-PCR used the HTBI primer set. Each CDR3 protein gets one entry after TCRdb re-called the multiplex PCR reads with MiXCR. The sample contains fewer than 600,000 distinct CDR3 sequences, approximately 15% of which appear only once. Sequenced sample: blood. These receptors came from a young woman with Graves' hyperthyroidism.

This clonotype was counted many times. The chain has TRBV24-1 and TRBJ2-1; D gene uncertain. The CDR3 totals 18 residues. Germline CDR1 is KGHDR and CDR2 is SFDVKD. V was shortened by 3 bases and J by 10 bases, with 27 bases between the two germline ends. The CDR3 is CATSDVPQTGVGSAEQFF. The CDR3 DNA follows: TGTGCCACCAGTGATGTTCCGCAGACGGGTGTGGGCTCAGCCGAGCAGTTCTTC.

Ten or more counts support this clonotype. The chain combines TRBV5-6 with TRBJ1-5; D perhaps matches TRBD1 (6 bases). Trimming removed 4 bases from V and 1 base from J, with 21 bases in between. Germline CDR1 SGHDT, CDR2 YYEEEE. The CDR3 totals 18 residues. The CDR3 loop reads CASSPVLLWDTSNQPQHF. DNA of the CDR3: TGTGCCAGCAGCCCCGTGCTACTGTGGGACACCAGCAATCAGCCCCAGCATTTT.

Points on this clonotype: A much larger clone is a single base away; this may be a read error. The chain's CDR3 is CASGREGQGRETQYF. CDR3 in DNA: TGTGCCAGCGGCCGAGAAGGTCAGGGCCGAGAGACCCAGTACTTC. The V call is TRBV4-2, the J call TRBJ2-5; TRBD1 might be the D (5 bases). Trimming stripped 8 bases from V and 4 bases from J, with 20 bases between. The CDR3 covers 15 residues. CDR1 and CDR2 (germline): LGHNA, YNFKEQ.

This clonotype has ten or more counts. The chain has TRBV7-2 and TRBJ2-7, with 14 positions matching TRBD2. The CDR3 is made up of 16 amino acids. Germline trimming cut 4 bases from V and 4 bases from J; bases unmatched to any gene: 6. Looked up from germline, CDR1 is SGHTA and CDR2 is FQGNSA. The CDR3 bases are TGTGCCAGCAGCTCCGGACTAGCGGGAGGTGCTTACGAGCAGTACTTC. It specifies CASSSGLAGGAYEQYF.

This clonotype has ten or more counts. The V gene is TRBV12-3 or TRBV12-4, the J gene TRBJ1-2; no clear D gene. V lost 7 bases and J 7 bases, leaving 16 bases between the germline ends. The CDR3 is 13 residues long. The CDR3 DNA follows: TGTGCCAGCACCCCGAGTCCCGTTCCTGGCTACACCTTC. This encodes CASTPSPVPGYTF.

This clonotype was counted many times. This chain uses TRBV6-1 with TRBJ1-1, with D possibly TRBD1 on 6 matching bases. V gave up 6 bases and J gave up 2 bases, with 10 bases separating them. The germline V gene has CDR1 MNHNS and CDR2 SASEGT. This CDR3 contains 13 residues. This chain's CDR3 is CASRWGTNTEAFF. The DNA for the CDR3 is TGTGCCAGCAGGTGGGGGACAAACACTGAAGCTTTCTTT.

This clonotype was observed at least ten times. The chain joins TRBV18 to TRBJ2-3; either TRBD1 or TRBD2 may fit D (6 bases each). With 1 base removed from V and 5 bases from J, the gap between germline ends came to 13 bases. The CDR3 is made up of 15 amino acids. Germline lookup yields CDR1 KGHSH and CDR2 LQKENI. The CDR3 DNA follows: TGTGCCAGCTCACCACGAGGGGGGAGCGGAGATACGCAGTATTTT. It codes for CASSPRGGSGDTQYF.

The chain carries TRBV7-8 and TRBJ2-5; D gene ambiguous. The CDR3 has 14 amino acids. CDR1 is SGHVS, CDR2 FQNEAQ, per germline. V shed 5 bases and J shed 4 bases, with 14 bases lying between them. Here the CDR3 reads CASSTEDPGETQYF. The CDR3 nucleotides read TGTGCCAGCAGCACTGAGGACCCAGGAGAGACCCAGTACTTC.

There are many counts of this clonotype. Here the CDR3 reads CATSDGTFEQYF. The CDR3 DNA reads TGTGCCACCTCGGACGGGACTTTTGAGCAGTACTTC. V and J are TRBV12-3 or TRBV12-4 and TRBJ2-7, with a possible D match to TRBD2 (6 bases). The CDR3 is made up of 12 amino acids. V dropped 10 bases and J dropped 7 bases, with 17 bases sitting between them.

The table lists this clonotype with many counts. The rearrangement links TRBV12-3 or TRBV12-4 to TRBJ1-1, with no clear D. CDR3 size: 12 residues. Trimming took 3 bases from V and 6 from J, leaving 8 bases between them. CDR3 loop: CASSFGFAEAFF. The CDR3 region has the DNA TGTGCCAGCAGTTTCGGCTTCGCTGAAGCTTTCTTT.

Of note for this clonotype: This may arise from a read error, as a much more abundant clone is one base away. CDR3 bases: TGTGCCAGCAGTTATCGTCTAACGGGAGTGTACGAGCAGTACTTC. It specifies CASSYRLTGVYEQYF. This chain links TRBV6-9 with TRBJ2-7; weak D call: TRBD2 (6 bases). Germline V gives CDR1 MNHGY, CDR2 SVAAGI. The CDR3 is 15 residues long. V lost 2 bases and J lost 4, with 15 bases in between.

This clonotype showed up many times. The V and J genes are TRBV11-3 and TRBJ1-2, with D unresolved. The V end was cut by 5 bases, the J end by 3 bases, with 19 bases between. The CDR3 has 16 residues. Germline V gene lookup returns CDR1 SGHNT and CDR2 YENEEA. CDR3 loop: CASSHARLARDYGYTF. For the CDR3, the DNA is TGTGCCAGCAGCCACGCCCGGTTGGCGCGGGACTATGGCTACACCTTC.

This clonotype was recorded at least ten times. J is TRBJ2-1 and V is TRBV2; 7 bases line up with TRBD1. Per germline, CDR1 SNHLY and CDR2 FYNNEI. The V gene end was trimmed by 6 bases and the J gene end by 0 bases; junction bases not matched to a gene: 2. The CDR3 consists of 14 residues. CDR3 DNA sequence: TGTGCCAGCAGGACAGGGAGCTCCTACAATGAGCAGTTCTTC. This gives the protein CASRTGSSYNEQFF. The variable domain in full, completed from reference TRBV2 and TRBJ2-1, reads EPEVTQTPSHQVTQMGQEVILRCVPISNHLYFYWYRQILGQKVEFLVSFYNNEISEKSEIFDDQFSVERPDGSNFTLKIRSTKLEDSAMYFCASRTGSSYNEQFFGPGTRLTVL.

In this sample, this clonotype turned up many times. This rearrangement joins TRBV6-1 to TRBJ2-5, with TRBD1 matching over 9 bases. The CDR3 length is 14 residues. Germline CDR1 is MNHNS and CDR2 is SASEGT. After removal of 6 bases from V and 5 bases from J, the junction contained 7 bases not matched to a gene. CDR3 in DNA: TGTGCCAGCAGGCGGGACAGGGATGGGGAGACCCAGTACTTC. Translated: CASRRDRDGETQYF.

This clonotype showed up just a few times. The J gene is TRBJ2-1, the V gene TRBV19; no firm D call. The germline CDR1 and CDR2 sequences are LNHDA and SQIVND (reference sequence). The CDR3 sequence is 16 residues long. The ends were cut back, 3 bases at V and 0 bases at J, with 12 bases in the middle. This chain's CDR3 is CASSIVAVSSYNEQFF. The CDR3 bases are TGTGCCAGTAGTATTGTAGCTGTCAGCTCCTACAATGAGCAGTTCTTC.

The chain recombines TRBV29-1 with TRBJ1-4; possibly TRBD1 for D (5 bases). The length of the CDR3 is 13 residues. Germline CDR1 reads SQVTM; CDR2 reads ANQGSEA. The V end lost 6 bases, the J end lost 8 bases, and 16 bases lay between the germline ends. CDR3 nucleotide sequence: TGCAGCGTCGAGTGGTCAGGGACGGAAAAACTGTTTTTT. This gives the protein CSVEWSGTEKLFF.

This clonotype has only one observation. This sequence joins TRBV12-3 or TRBV12-4 and TRBJ2-6; perhaps TRBD1 as D (5 bases). Trimming stripped 6 bases from V and 4 bases from J, with 16 bases between. The CDR3 contains 16 residues. Here the CDR3 DNA reads TGTGCCAGCAGCCAGGGCAGGTCGCCCGGGGCCAACGTCCTGACTTTC. It encodes CASSQGRSPGANVLTF.

This clonotype was recorded at least ten times. At one end the junction does not follow the germline gene, possibly because of a read error. The chain has TRBV11-2 and TRBJ1-1, with 8 bases matching TRBD1. The CDR3 is 12 amino acids. Looked up from germline, CDR1 is SGHAT and CDR2 is FQNNGV. The CDR3 protein is CTSDRGNTEAFF. CDR3 in DNA: TGTACCAGCGACAGGGGGAACACTGAAGCTTTCTTT.

Many counts were recorded for this clonotype. This chain links TRBV11-2 with TRBJ1-2; D gene ambiguous. Trimming left V 4 bases short and J 7 bases short, with 7 bases between. From germline, CDR1 is SGHAT and CDR2 FQNNGV. CDR3 length: 11 amino acids. The CDR3 sequence is CASSSRGGYTF. CDR3 sequence (DNA): TGTGCCAGCAGCTCCCGGGGTGGCTACACCTTC.

This clonotype was observed a handful of times. Here the CDR3 reads CASSLGTSGYEQYV. CDR3 bases: TGCGCCAGCAGCTTGGGGACTAGCGGATACGAGCAGTACGTC. The chain recombines TRBV5-1 with TRBJ2-7, with 10 bases matching TRBD2. Germline CDR1 and CDR2: SGHRS and YFSETQ. After removal of 0 bases from V and 4 bases from J, the junction contained 1 base not matched to a gene. This CDR3 is built from 14 residues.